Sequencing of this T cell receptor beta chain was carried out in a study of regulatory T cells in long-lasting Graves disease. Across the whole study: Positivity for TSH receptor antibodies plus over 5 years of antithyroid drugs meant persistent Graves' disease.

Time point denoted: persistent/refractory GD, antithyroid drugs over 5 years with positive TRAb. From PBMCs, RNA was extracted and then used to make the TCR library. Libraries of TCR beta came from iRepertoire HTBI primers plus Arm-PCR of CDR3 regions. MiXCR was run by TCRdb on the multiplex PCR reads, yielding one entry per CDR3 protein. The sample has some 440,000 distinct CDR3 sequences, less than 25% seen once. This clonotype appeared many times. Its antigen is undetermined. Study-level points and caveats: Between persistent patients, roughly 2,600 public clonotypes were shared, exceeding the roughly 1,000 shared between new patients.

The CDR3 consists of 15 residues. Germline V CDR1 and CDR2: PRHDT, FYEKMQ (reference sequence). V was clipped by 3 bases and J by 4 bases; unmatched bases: 1. V gene TRBV13 combines with J gene TRBJ2-5; TRBD2 aligns across 14 bases. Specimen: peripheral blood mononuclear cells (PBMCs), collected when the disease was refractory, from a patient treated with antithyroid drugs. This sequence originates from a female donor with Graves disease. CDR3 loop: CASSFGLAGGETQYF. CDR3 in DNA: TGTGCCAGCAGCTTCGGACTAGCGGGAGGAGAGACCCAGTACTTC.